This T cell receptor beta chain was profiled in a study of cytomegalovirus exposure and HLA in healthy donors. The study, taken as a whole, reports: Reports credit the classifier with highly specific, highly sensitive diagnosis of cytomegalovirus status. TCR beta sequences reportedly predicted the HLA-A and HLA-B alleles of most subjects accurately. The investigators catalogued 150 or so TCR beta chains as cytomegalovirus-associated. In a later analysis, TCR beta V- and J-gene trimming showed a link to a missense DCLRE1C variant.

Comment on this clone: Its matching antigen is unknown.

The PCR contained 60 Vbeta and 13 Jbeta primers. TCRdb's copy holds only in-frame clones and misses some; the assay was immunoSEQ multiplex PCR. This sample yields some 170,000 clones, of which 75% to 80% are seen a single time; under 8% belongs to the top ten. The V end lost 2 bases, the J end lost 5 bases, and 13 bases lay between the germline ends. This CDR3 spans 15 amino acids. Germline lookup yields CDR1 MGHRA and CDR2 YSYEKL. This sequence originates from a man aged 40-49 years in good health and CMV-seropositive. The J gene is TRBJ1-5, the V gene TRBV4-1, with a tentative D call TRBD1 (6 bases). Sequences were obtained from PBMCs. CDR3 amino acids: CASSQSEQGHQPQHF. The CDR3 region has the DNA TGCGCCAGCAGCCAATCGGAACAGGGTCATCAGCCCCAGCATTTT.